The sequence of this T cell receptor (beta chain) was determined in a study of identical twins. V gave up 4 bases and J gave up 12 bases, with 14 bases separating them. CDR1 is SGHRS, CDR2 YFSETQ, per germline. This CDR3 region has 12 residues. Study conclusions and caveats: Alpha sequences out of frame and shared by twins had excess low generation probability. Cross-sectional statistics, not tracking of the same donors, supported the conclusions.

A universal primer site was incorporated via template switching, and the cDNA contained unique molecular identifiers. From the 5' RACE reads, TCRdb called clonotypes with MiXCR, one entry per CDR3 protein. Among approximately 590,000 distinct CDR3 sequences listed, approximately 9.6% were seen once. Concerning this clonotype: Its specificity is not known.

This sample also belongs to another study, concerning yellow fever vaccine responses in identical twins.

This chain uses TRBV5-1 with TRBJ2-1; D may be TRBD1 (5 bases). The TCR was taken from a woman younger than 35 in good health. The sequencing input was PBMCs. CDR3: CASSPQGATQFF. CDR3 nucleotides: TGCGCCAGCAGCCCCCAGGGCGCCACGCAGTTCTTC.